This TCR beta chain was sequenced in a study of cytomegalovirus exposure and HLA in healthy donors. A note on this clone: The antigen is not known.

The PCR made use of 60 Vbeta and 13 Jbeta primers. Clones were read by immunoSEQ multiplex PCR, and TCRdb kept only the in-frame ones, dropping some. This table holds some 130,000 clones, around a tenth found once. Germline V lookup: CDR1 MNHNS, CDR2 SASEGT. Trimming took 4 bases from V and 4 from J, leaving 11 bases between them. The CDR3 runs 13 residues. Regarding the study as a whole: Several of the most significant clusters appeared, in a later analysis, to be linked to common viral pathogens.

This receptor was taken from a man aged 45-65 years in good health and CMV-seronegative. The chain recombines TRBV6-1 with TRBJ2-7, with D possibly matching TRBD2 (6 bases). Sequences were obtained from PBMCs. DNA of the CDR3: TGTGCCAGCAGTGTTGAGGGGAGGTACGAGCAGTACTTC. Its protein product is CASSVEGRYEQYF.